This T cell receptor beta chain came from a study of T cell responses to AZD1222 COVID-19 vaccine. Of note for this clone: The antigen remains unidentified.

General study results and limits: Just a handful of AZD1222 recipients were seropositive at baseline. Mapped onto spike, vaccine-associated CD4 TCRs spanned it and were dominant at 160-218 and 743-854.

Assay used: immunoSEQ multiplex PCR; TCRdb lists only in-frame clones, some missing. The repertoire has tens of thousands of clones, approximately 91% of them found once; the top ten carry around 5.5%. The sequences come from peripheral blood, collected on day 0 of AZD1222 vaccination. The sequence came from an adult in good health.

This chain's CDR3 is CASSPPPGTSSYNEQFF. CDR3 bases: TGTGCCAGCAGTCCGCCCCCCGGGACTAGCTCCTACAATGAGCAGTTCTTC. The chain joins TRBV6-2 or TRBV6-3 to TRBJ2-1; 8 bases align to TRBD2. V lost 5 bases to trimming and J lost 0 bases; unmatched junction nucleotides: 9. The CDR3 consists of 17 residues. Per germline, CDR1 MNHEY and CDR2 SVGEGT.